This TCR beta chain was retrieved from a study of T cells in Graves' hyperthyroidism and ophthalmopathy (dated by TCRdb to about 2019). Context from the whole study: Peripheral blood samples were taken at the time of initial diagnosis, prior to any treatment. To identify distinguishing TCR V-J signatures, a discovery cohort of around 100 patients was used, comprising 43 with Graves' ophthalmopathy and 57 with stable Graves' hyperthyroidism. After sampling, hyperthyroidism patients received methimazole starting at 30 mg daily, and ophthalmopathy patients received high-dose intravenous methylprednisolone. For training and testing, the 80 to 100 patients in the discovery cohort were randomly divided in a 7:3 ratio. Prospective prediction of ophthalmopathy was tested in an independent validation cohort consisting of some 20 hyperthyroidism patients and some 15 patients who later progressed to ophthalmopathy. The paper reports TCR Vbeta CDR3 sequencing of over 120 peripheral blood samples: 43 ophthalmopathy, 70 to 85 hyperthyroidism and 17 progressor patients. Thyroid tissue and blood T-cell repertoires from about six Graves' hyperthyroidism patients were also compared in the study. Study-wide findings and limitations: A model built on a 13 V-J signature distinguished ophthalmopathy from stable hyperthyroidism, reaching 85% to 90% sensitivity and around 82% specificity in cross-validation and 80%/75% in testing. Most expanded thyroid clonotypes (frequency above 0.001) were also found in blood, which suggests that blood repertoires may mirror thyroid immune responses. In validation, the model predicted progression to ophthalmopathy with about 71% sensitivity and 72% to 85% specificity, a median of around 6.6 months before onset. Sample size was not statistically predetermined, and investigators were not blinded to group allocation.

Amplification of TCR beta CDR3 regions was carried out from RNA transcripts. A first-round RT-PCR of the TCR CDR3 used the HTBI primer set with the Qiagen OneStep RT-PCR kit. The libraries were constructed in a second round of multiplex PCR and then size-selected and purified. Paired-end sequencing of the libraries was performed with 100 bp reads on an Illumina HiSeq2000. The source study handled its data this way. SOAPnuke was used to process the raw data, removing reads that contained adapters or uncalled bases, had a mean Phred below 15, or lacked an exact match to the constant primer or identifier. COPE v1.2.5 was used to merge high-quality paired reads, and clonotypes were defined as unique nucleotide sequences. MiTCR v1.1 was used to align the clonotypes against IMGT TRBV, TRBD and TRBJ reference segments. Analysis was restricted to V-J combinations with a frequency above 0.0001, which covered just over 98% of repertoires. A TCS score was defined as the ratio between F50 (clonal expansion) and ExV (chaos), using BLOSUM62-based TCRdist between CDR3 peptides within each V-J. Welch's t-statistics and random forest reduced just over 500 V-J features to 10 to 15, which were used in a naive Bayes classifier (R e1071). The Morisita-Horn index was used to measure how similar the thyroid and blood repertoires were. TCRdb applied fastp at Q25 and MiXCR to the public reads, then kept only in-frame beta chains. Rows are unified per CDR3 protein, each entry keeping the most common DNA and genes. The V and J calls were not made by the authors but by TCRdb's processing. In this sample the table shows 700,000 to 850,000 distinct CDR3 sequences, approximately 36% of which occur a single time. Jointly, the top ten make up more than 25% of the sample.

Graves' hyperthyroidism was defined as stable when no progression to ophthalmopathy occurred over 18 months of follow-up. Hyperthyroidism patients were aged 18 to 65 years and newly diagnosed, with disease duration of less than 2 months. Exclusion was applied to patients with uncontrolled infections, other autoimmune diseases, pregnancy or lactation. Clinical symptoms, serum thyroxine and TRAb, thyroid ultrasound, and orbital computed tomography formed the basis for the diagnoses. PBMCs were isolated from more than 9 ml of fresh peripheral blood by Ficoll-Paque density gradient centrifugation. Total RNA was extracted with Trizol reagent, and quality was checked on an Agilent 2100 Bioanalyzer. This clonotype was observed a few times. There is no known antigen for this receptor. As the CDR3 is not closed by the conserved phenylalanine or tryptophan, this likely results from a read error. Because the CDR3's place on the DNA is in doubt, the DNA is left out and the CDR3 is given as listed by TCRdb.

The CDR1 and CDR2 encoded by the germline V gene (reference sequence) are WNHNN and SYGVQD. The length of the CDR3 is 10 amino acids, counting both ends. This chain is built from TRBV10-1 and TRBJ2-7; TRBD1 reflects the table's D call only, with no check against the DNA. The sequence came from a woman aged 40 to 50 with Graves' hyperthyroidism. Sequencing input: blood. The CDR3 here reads CASSEPSGGR.